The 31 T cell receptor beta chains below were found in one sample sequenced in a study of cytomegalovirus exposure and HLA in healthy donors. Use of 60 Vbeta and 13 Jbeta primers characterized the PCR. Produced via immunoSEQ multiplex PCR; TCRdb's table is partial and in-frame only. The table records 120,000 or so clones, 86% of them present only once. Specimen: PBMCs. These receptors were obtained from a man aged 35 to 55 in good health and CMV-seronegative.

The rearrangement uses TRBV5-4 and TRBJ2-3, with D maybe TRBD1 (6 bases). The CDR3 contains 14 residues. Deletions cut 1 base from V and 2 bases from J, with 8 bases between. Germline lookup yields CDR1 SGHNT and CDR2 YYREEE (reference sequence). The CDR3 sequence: CASSLRDNTDTQYF. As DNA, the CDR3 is TGTGCCAGCAGCTTGAGGGACAACACAGATACGCAGTATTTT.

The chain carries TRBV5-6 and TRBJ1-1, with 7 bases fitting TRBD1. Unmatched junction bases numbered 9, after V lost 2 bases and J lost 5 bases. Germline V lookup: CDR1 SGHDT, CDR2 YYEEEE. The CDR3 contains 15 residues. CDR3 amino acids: CASSFLDRDGTEAFF. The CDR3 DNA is TGTGCCAGCAGCTTTCTTGACAGGGATGGGACTGAAGCTTTCTTT. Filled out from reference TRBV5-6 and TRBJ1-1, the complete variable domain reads DAGVTQSPTHLIKTRGQQVTLRCSPKSGHDTVSWYQQALGQGPQFIFQYYEEEERQRGNFPDRFSGHQFPNYSSELNVNALLLGDSALYLCASSFLDRDGTEAFFGQGTRLTVV.

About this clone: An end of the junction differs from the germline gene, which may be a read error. The CDR3 here is CASSITDLNTEVFF. CDR3 DNA sequence: TGTGCCAGCAGCATTACAGACCTGAACACTGAAGTTTTCTTT. The chain combines TRBV2 with TRBJ1-1; D call uncertain. Germline CDR1 reads SNHLY; CDR2 reads FYNNEI. The CDR3 is made up of 14 amino acids.

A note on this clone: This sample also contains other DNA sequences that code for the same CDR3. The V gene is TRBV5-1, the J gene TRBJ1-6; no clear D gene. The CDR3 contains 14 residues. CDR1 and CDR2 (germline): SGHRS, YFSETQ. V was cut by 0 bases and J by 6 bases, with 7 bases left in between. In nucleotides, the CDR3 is TGCGCCAGCAGCTTGGACAGTTCTAATTCACCCCTCCACTTT. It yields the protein CASSLDSSNSPLHF.

The CDR3 loop is CASSLPDRVNYGYTF. Written as DNA, the CDR3 is TGTGCCAGCAGCCTACCGGACAGGGTTAACTATGGCTACACCTTC. V usage is TRBV28 and J usage is TRBJ1-2; 8 bases are a match to TRBD1. Looked up from germline, CDR1 is MDHEN and CDR2 is SYDVKM. Trimming removed 6 bases from V and 1 base from J; junction bases left unmatched: 7. CDR3 length equals 15 residues.

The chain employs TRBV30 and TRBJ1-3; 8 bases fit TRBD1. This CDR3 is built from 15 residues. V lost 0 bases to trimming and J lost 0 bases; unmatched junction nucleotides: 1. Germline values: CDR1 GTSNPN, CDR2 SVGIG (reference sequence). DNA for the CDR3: TGTGCCTGGAGTGTAGGGACAGGCTCTGGAAACACCATATATTTT. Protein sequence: CAWSVGTGSGNTIYF. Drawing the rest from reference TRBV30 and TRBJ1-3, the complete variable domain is SQTIHQWPATLVQPVGSPLSLECTVEGTSNPNLYWYRQAAGRGLQLLFYSVGIGQISSEVPQNLSASRPQDRQFILSSKKLLLSDSGFYLCAWSVGTGSGNTIYFGEGSWLTVV.

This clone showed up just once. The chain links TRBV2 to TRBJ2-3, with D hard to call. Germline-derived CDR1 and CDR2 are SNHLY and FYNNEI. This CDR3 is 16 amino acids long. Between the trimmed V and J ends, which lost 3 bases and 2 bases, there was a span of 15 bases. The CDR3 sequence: CASSEEYSSLTDTQYF. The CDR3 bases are TGTGCCAGCAGTGAGGAGTACTCATCCCTCACAGATACGCAGTATTTT. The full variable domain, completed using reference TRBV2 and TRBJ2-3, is EPEVTQTPSHQVTQMGQEVILRCVPISNHLYFYWYRQILGQKVEFLVSFYNNEISEKSEIFDDQFSVERPDGSNFTLKIRSTKLEDSAMYFCASSEEYSSLTDTQYFGPGTRLTVL.

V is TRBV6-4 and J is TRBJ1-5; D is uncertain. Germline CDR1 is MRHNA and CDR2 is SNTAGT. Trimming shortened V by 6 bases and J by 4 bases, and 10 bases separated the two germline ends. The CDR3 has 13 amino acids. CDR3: CASSEQPNQPQHF. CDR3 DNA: TGTGCCAGCAGCGAACAACCGAATCAGCCCCAGCATTTT.

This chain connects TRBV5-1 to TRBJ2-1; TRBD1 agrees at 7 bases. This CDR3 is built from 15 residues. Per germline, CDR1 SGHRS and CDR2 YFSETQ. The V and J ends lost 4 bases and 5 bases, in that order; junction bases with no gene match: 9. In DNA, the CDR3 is TGCGCCAGCAGCCTAGGGACAGTAAACAACAATGAGCAGTTCTTC. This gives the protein CASSLGTVNNNEQFF. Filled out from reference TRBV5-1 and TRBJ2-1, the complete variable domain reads KAGVTQTPRYLIKTRGQQVTLSCSPISGHRSVSWYQQTPGQGLQFLFEYFSETQRNKGNFPGRFSGRQFSNSRSEMNVSTLELGDSALYLCASSLGTVNNNEQFFGPGTRLTVL.

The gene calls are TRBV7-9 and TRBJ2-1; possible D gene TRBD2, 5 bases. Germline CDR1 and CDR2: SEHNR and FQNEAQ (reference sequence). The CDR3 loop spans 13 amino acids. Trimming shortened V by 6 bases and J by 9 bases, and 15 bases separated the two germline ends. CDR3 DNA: TGTGCCAGCAGACCCCCGAGGGCCGGTGAGCAGTTCTTC. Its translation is CASRPPRAGEQFF.

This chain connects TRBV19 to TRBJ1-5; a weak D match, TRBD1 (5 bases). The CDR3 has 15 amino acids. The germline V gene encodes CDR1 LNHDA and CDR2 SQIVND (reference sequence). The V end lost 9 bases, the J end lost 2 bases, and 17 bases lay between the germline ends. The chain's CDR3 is CASNRQTHGNQPQHF. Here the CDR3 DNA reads TGTGCCAGCAACCGACAGACCCATGGCAATCAGCCCCAGCATTTT.

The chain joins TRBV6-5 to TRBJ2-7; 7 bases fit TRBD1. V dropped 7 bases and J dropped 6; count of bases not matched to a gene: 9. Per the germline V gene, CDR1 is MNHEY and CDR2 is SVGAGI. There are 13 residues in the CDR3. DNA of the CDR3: TGTGCCAGCAAGCGACAGGGCGTTGGCGAGCAGTACTTC. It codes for CASKRQGVGEQYF.

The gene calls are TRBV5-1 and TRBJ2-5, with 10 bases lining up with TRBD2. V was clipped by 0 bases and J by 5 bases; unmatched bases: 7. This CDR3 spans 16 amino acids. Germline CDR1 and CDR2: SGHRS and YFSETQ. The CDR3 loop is CASSLAGSGGAETQYF. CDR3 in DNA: TGCGCCAGCAGCTTGGCCGGCAGCGGGGGGGCGGAGACCCAGTACTTC.

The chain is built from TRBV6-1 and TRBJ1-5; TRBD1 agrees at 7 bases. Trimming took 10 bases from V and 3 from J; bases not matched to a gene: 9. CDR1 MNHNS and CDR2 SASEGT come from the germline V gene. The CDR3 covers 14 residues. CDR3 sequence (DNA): TGTGCCACTCGCCCGGGACAGACCAATCAGCCCCAGCATTTT. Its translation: CATRPGQTNQPQHF.

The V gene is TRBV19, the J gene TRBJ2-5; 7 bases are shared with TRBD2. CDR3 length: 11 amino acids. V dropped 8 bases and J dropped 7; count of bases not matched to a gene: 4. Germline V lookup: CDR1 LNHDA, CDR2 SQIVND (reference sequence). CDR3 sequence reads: CASGGGMTQYF. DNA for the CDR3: TGTGCCAGTGGGGGAGGGATGACCCAGTACTTC.

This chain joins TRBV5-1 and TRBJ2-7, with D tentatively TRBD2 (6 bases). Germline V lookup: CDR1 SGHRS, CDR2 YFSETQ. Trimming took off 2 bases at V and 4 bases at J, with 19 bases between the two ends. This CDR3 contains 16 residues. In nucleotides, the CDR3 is TGCGCCAGCAGCTTTGGAGGGGCAGGGTTCGGATACGAGCAGTACTTC. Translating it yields CASSFGGAGFGYEQYF.

The CDR3 sequence: CASSDWGEKLFF. The CDR3, as DNA: TGTGCCAGCAGTGACTGGGGCGAAAAACTGTTTTTT. The V call is TRBV2, the J call TRBJ1-4; maybe TRBD1 (5 bases). This CDR3 has 12 residues. V lost 3 bases, J lost 8 bases, and 7 bases lay in between. The germline V gene has CDR1 SNHLY and CDR2 FYNNEI. Based on the CDR3 plus reference TRBV2 and TRBJ1-4, the full variable domain is EPEVTQTPSHQVTQMGQEVILRCVPISNHLYFYWYRQILGQKVEFLVSFYNNEISEKSEIFDDQFSVERPDGSNFTLKIRSTKLEDSAMYFCASSDWGEKLFFGSGTQLSVL.

As DNA, the CDR3 is TGTGCCTGGAGTCCAAAACCGGGACAGAGGAACACTGAAGCTTTCTTT. Translation: CAWSPKPGQRNTEAFF. The rearrangement joins TRBV30 to TRBJ1-1, with 7 bases aligning to TRBD1. J gave up 1 base and V 2 bases, and 10 bases lay outside the gene matches. The germline V gene has CDR1 GTSNPN and CDR2 SVGIG (reference sequence). The CDR3 has 16 amino acids.

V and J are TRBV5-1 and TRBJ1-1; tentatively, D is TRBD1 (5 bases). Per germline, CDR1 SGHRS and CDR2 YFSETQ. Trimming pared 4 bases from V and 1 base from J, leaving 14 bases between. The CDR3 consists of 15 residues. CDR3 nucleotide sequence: TGCGCCAGCAGCCTCCGACAGAATGAGAACACTGAAGCTTTCTTT. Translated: CASSLRQNENTEAFF.

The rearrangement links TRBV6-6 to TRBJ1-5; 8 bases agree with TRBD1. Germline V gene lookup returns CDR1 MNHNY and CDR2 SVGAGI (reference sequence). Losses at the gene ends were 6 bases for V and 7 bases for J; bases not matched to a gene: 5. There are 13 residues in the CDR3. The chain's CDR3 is CASSRQGWQPQHF. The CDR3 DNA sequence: TGTGCCAGCAGCCGACAGGGGTGGCAGCCCCAGCATTTT.

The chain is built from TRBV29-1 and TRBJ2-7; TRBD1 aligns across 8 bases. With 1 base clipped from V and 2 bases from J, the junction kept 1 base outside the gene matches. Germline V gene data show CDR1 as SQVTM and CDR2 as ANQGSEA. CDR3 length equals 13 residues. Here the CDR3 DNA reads TGCAGCGTTGAAGGGGACAGGCCCTACGAGCAGTACTTC. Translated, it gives CSVEGDRPYEQYF.

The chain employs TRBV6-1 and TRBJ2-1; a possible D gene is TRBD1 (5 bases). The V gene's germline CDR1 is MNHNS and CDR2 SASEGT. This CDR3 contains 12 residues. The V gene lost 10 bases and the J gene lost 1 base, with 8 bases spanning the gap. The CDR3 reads CAIDSSYNEQFF. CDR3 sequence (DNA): TGTGCCATAGACAGTTCCTACAATGAGCAGTTCTTC.

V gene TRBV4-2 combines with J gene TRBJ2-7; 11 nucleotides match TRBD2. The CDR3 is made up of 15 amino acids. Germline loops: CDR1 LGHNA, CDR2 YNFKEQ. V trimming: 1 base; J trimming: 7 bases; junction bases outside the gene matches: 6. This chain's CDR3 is CASSQARLAGSEQYF. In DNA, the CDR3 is TGTGCCAGCAGCCAAGCTCGACTAGCGGGGAGTGAGCAGTACTTC.

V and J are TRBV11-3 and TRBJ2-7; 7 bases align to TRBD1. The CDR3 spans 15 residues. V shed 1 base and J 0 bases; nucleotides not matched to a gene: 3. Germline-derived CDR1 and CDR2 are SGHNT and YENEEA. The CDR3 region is CASSLGRDSSYEQYF. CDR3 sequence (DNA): TGTGCCAGCAGCTTAGGCCGGGACAGCTCCTACGAGCAGTACTTC.

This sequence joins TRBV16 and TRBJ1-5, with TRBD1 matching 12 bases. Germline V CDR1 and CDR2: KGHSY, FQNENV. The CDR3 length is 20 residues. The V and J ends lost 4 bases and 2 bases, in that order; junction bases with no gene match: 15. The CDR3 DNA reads TGTGCCAGCAGCCGGACCAATATGGGACAGGGGGCGCGAGGCAATCAGCCCCAGCATTTT. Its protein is CASSRTNMGQGARGNQPQHF.

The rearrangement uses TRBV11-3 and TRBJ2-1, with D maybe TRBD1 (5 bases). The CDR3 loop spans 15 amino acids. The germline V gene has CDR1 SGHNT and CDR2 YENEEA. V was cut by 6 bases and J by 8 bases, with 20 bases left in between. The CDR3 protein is CASSPRQGRTDEQFF. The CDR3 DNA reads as TGTGCCAGCAGTCCAAGGCAGGGTAGGACGGATGAGCAGTTCTTC.

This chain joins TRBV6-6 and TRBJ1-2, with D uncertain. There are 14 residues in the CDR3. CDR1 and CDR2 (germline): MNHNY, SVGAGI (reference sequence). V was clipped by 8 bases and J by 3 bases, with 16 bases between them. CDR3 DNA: TGTGCCAGCGCCATGACGGGGAAGGACTATGGCTACACCTTC. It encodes CASAMTGKDYGYTF.

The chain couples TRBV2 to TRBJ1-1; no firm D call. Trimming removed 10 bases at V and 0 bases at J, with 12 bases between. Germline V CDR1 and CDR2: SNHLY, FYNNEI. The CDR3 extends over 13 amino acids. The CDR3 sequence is CATAVTMNTEAFF. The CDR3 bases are TGTGCCACCGCCGTTACAATGAACACTGAAGCTTTCTTT.

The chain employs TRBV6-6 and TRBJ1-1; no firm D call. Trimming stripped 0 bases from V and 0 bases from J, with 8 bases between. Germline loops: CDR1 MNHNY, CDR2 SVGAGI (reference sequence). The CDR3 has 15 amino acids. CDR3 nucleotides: TGTGCCAGCAGTTACTCGGCAACCTTGAACACTGAAGCTTTCTTT. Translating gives CASSYSATLNTEAFF.

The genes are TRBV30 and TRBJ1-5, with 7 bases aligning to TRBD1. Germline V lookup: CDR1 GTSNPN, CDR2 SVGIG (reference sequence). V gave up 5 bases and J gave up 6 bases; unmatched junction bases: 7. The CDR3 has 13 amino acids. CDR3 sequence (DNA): TGTGCCTGGGGAAGACAGGGAAGTCAGCCCCAGCATTTT. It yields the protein CAWGRQGSQPQHF.

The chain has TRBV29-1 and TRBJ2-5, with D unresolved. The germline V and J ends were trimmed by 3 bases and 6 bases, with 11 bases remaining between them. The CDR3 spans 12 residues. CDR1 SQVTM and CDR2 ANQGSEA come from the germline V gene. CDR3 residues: CSVEAVSQTQYF. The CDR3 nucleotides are TGCAGCGTTGAGGCGGTTAGTCAGACCCAGTACTTC.